A single sample gave rise to the 23 T cell receptor beta chains below, sequenced in a study of T cells in Graves' hyperthyroidism and ophthalmopathy. Amplification targeted TCR beta CDR3 regions from RNA transcripts. A set of HTBI primers served as the primers for a first-round RT-PCR of the TCR CDR3. MiXCR, run by TCRdb on the multiplex PCR reads, gives a single entry per CDR3 protein. The table records around 690,000 distinct CDR3 sequences, 15% to 20% of them present only once. The sample was blood. These receptors all come from a man aged 45-60 years with Graves' hyperthyroidism.

This clonotype has a handful of counts. This chain links TRBV30 with TRBJ1-5; D not resolved. CDR3 length equals 15 residues. V was clipped by 0 bases and J by 1 base, with 10 bases between them. The germline gives CDR1 GTSNPN, CDR2 SVGIG (reference sequence). CDR3 region: CAWSVFDRSNQPQHF. DNA of the CDR3: TGTGCCTGGAGTGTGTTTGACCGGAGCAATCAGCCCCAGCATTTT.

This clonotype was counted between two and nine times. The chain couples TRBV28 to TRBJ2-5, with TRBD2 matching 11 bases. The trim removed 5 bases at V and 1 base at J, leaving 3 bases unmatched. The V gene's germline CDR1 is MDHEN and CDR2 SYDVKM. The CDR3 consists of 15 residues. The CDR3 spells CASSGSGRGQETQYF. As DNA, the CDR3 is TGTGCCAGCAGTGGTAGCGGGAGGGGCCAAGAGACCCAGTACTTC.

This chain joins TRBV3-1 and TRBJ2-2, with D perhaps TRBD1 (6 bases). Germline V gene lookup returns CDR1 LGHDT and CDR2 YNNKEL (reference sequence). Trimming pared 3 bases from V and 6 bases from J, leaving 14 bases between. The CDR3 length is 15 residues. CDR3 nucleotides: TGTGCCAGCAGCCAGGGGGTACAGGGAGCCGGGGAGCTGTTTTTT. Translated, it gives CASSQGVQGAGELFF.

This clonotype came up many times. The chain couples TRBV12-3 or TRBV12-4 to TRBJ1-5; 7 bases line up with TRBD1. CDR3 length: 16 amino acids. Unmatched junction bases numbered 8, after V lost 1 base and J lost 5 bases. The CDR3: CASSLGSRQGHQPQHF. CDR3 nucleotides: TGTGCCAGCAGTTTAGGTTCCCGACAGGGCCATCAGCCCCAGCATTTT.

The table lists this clonotype with many counts. The chain joins TRBV24-1 to TRBJ2-2; 8 bases are a match to TRBD2. The V gene's germline CDR1 is KGHDR and CDR2 SFDVKD. The CDR3 spans 16 residues. J gave up 3 bases and V 5 bases, and 7 bases lay outside the gene matches. CDR3 coding DNA: TGTGCCACCAGTGCCCCGGGAGGGGCATACACCGGGGAGCTGTTTTTT. Encoded protein: CATSAPGGAYTGELFF.

This clonotype was seen ten or more times. The chain recombines TRBV7-2 with TRBJ2-7, with D possibly being TRBD1 or TRBD2 (5 bases each). Germline loops: CDR1 SGHTA, CDR2 FQGNSA. The CDR3 is 16 residues long. V dropped 0 bases and J dropped 3 bases, with 15 bases sitting between them. The CDR3 bases are TGTGCCAGCAGCTTAGCGCTCCCCACTAGGGGCTACGAGCAGTACTTC. Amino acids: CASSLALPTRGYEQYF.

The V gene is TRBV28, the J gene TRBJ1-2, with 8 bases lining up with TRBD1. The CDR3 covers 16 residues. The junction had 11 bases not matched to a gene; V was cut back by 4 bases and J by 4 bases. Germline V gene sequence: CDR1 MDHEN, CDR2 SYDVKM. The CDR3 reads CASSSATGVRGYGYTF. Here the CDR3 DNA reads TGTGCCAGCAGTTCCGCGACAGGGGTCCGGGGCTATGGCTACACCTTC.

This clonotype was seen many times. The chain uses TRBV28 and TRBJ2-3; TRBD2 aligns across 14 bases. This CDR3 region has 17 residues. CDR1 MDHEN and CDR2 SYDVKM come from the germline V gene. V gave up 6 bases and J gave up 6 bases; unmatched junction bases: 11. The CDR3: CASSGTGLAGGSDTQYF. For the CDR3, the DNA is TGTGCCAGCAGCGGTACCGGACTAGCGGGAGGAAGCGATACGCAGTATTTT.

This chain joins TRBV24-1 and TRBJ2-1; TRBD1 agrees at 9 bases. The CDR3 is 18 amino acids. V dropped 4 bases and J dropped 3; count of bases not matched to a gene: 12. Germline V gene data show CDR1 as KGHDR and CDR2 as SFDVKD. Here the CDR3 DNA reads TGTGCCACCAGTGACCCCGTAATACGGACAGGGGACTACAATGAGCAGTTCTTC. Residues: CATSDPVIRTGDYNEQFF.

The rearrangement links TRBV19 to TRBJ1-5; D may be TRBD1 (6 bases). This CDR3 has 13 residues. In germline, CDR1 is LNHDA, CDR2 SQIVND (reference sequence). V was cut by 4 bases and J by 3 bases, with 7 bases left in between. CDR3 loop: CASSRDNNQPQHF. DNA of the CDR3: TGTGCCAGTAGTAGGGACAACAATCAGCCCCAGCATTTT.

This clonotype was detected ten times or more. The V and J genes are TRBV29-1 and TRBJ1-1; 8 nucleotides align to TRBD1. The CDR3 is 13 amino acids. The ends lost 5 bases at V and 4 bases at J; junction bases unmatched: 6. Germline assignment: CDR1 SQVTM and CDR2 ANQGSEA. CDR3 nucleotide sequence: TGCAGCGTTTGGCCAGACAGGGGCACTGAAGCTTTCTTT. As protein: CSVWPDRGTEAFF.

There are many counts of this clonotype. The chain's CDR3 is CASSEALRADQPQHF. The DNA for the CDR3 is TGTGCCAGCAGTGAAGCGCTTAGGGCGGATCAGCCCCAGCATTTT. The chain carries TRBV6-1 and TRBJ1-5; no clear D. V shed 0 bases and J shed 5 bases, with 11 bases lying between them. Germline CDR1 and CDR2: MNHNS and SASEGT. This CDR3 has 15 amino acids.

The chain is built from TRBV30 and TRBJ1-3; D not certain. V lost 6 bases and J lost 0, with 6 bases in between. The CDR3 spans 12 residues. Germline V gene data show CDR1 as GTSNPN and CDR2 as SVGIG (reference sequence). The CDR3, as DNA: TGTGCCTGCACCTACTCTGGAAACACCATATATTTT. It yields the protein CACTYSGNTIYF.

This clonotype was counted many times. V and J are TRBV28 and TRBJ2-1; 10 nucleotides match TRBD2. The CDR3 length is 16 residues. Germline assignment: CDR1 MDHEN and CDR2 SYDVKM. V gave up 1 base and J gave up 4 bases; unmatched junction bases: 4. The CDR3 reads CASSLFTSGTYNEQFF. Written as DNA, the CDR3 is TGTGCCAGCAGTTTATTTACTAGCGGGACTTACAATGAGCAGTTCTTC. Supplemented by reference TRBV28 and TRBJ2-1, the full variable domain reads DVKVTQSSRYLVKRTGEKVFLECVQDMDHENMFWYRQDPGLGLRLIYFSYDVKMKEKGDIPEGYSVSREKKERFSLILESASTNQTSMYLCASSLFTSGTYNEQFFGPGTRLTVL.

V is TRBV5-1 and J is TRBJ2-2; a weak D match, TRBD1 (6 bases). V was trimmed by 5 bases and J by 0 bases, leaving 14 bases between them. The CDR3 loop spans 16 amino acids. Germline values: CDR1 SGHRS, CDR2 YFSETQ. The CDR3 region is CASRSEGQTNTGELFF. CDR3 nucleotides: TGCGCCAGCAGATCCGAGGGACAAACGAACACCGGGGAGCTGTTTTTT.

In this sample, this clonotype turned up many times. The chain combines TRBV7-9 with TRBJ2-1; 10 bases match TRBD2. CDR3 length: 15 residues. Germline trimming cut 4 bases from V and 4 bases from J; bases unmatched to any gene: 4. Germline V gene data show CDR1 as SEHNR and CDR2 as FQNEAQ (reference sequence). The chain's CDR3 is CASSSPGLAYNEQFF. CDR3 coding DNA: TGTGCCAGCAGCTCTCCGGGACTAGCGTACAATGAGCAGTTCTTC. Full variable domain (outside the CDR3, taken from reference TRBV7-9 and TRBJ2-1): DTGVSQNPRHKITKRGQNVTFRCDPISEHNRLYWYRQTLGQGPEFLTYFQNEAQLEKSRLLSDRFSAERPKGSFSTLEIQRTEQGDSAMYLCASSSPGLAYNEQFFGPGTRLTVL.

The J gene is TRBJ2-7, the V gene TRBV13; 7 bases are shared with TRBD2. The CDR3 length is 15 residues. The germline CDR1 and CDR2 sequences are PRHDT and FYEKMQ (reference sequence). The J segment lost 0 bases and the V segment lost 1 base, leaving 3 bases of the junction unmatched. CDR3: CASSLDREASYEQYF. CDR3 bases: TGTGCCAGCAGCTTAGACCGGGAGGCCTCCTACGAGCAGTACTTC. Variable domain in full (rest from reference TRBV13 and TRBJ2-7): AAGVIQSPRHLIKEKRETATLKCYPIPRHDTVYWYQQGPGQDPQFLISFYEKMQSDKGSIPDRFSAQQFSDYHSELNMSSLELGDSALYFCASSLDREASYEQYFGPGTRLTVT.

In its sample, this clonotype was seen many times. V gene TRBV2 combines with J gene TRBJ2-5; 7 nucleotides line up with TRBD1. The CDR3 runs to 13 residues. Germline-derived CDR1 and CDR2 are SNHLY and FYNNEI. V trimming: 4 bases; J trimming: 3 bases; junction bases outside the gene matches: 2. DNA for the CDR3: TGTGCCAGCAGTGGGACAGGAGAAGAGACCCAGTACTTC. Its protein product is CASSGTGEETQYF.

In this sample, this clonotype turned up many times. The chain joins TRBV20-1 to TRBJ1-1, with a weak D call TRBD1 (6 bases). Per the germline V gene, CDR1 is DFQATT and CDR2 is SNEGSKA (reference sequence). V was pared by 1 base and J by 0 bases, with 12 bases between. The CDR3 covers 15 residues. The CDR3 here is CSARAPGQMNTEAFF. The CDR3 coding sequence is TGCAGTGCTAGAGCCCCGGGACAAATGAACACTGAAGCTTTCTTT.

This clonotype occurred many times. V gene TRBV10-3 combines with J gene TRBJ1-1; 8 bases match TRBD1. Losses at the gene ends were 3 bases for V and 1 base for J; bases not matched to a gene: 4. The CDR3 extends over 15 amino acids. Germline V lookup: CDR1 ENHRY, CDR2 SYGVKD. The CDR3 bases are TGTGCCATCAGTGACCGAGGACAGGGGAACACTGAAGCTTTCTTT. Translation: CAISDRGQGNTEAFF.

This clonotype was counted only a few times. The chain is built from TRBV30 and TRBJ1-2; D gene unclear. Germline V lookup: CDR1 GTSNPN, CDR2 SVGIG (reference sequence). The CDR3 runs to 12 residues. Trimming took 0 bases from V and 8 from J, leaving 10 bases between them. DNA of the CDR3: TGTGCCTGGAGTGTACCAGCTGTGGGCTACACCTTC. Translating it yields CAWSVPAVGYTF.

This chain joins TRBV6-5 and TRBJ2-3; D perhaps matches TRBD1 (7 bases). The CDR3 has 15 residues. CDR1 is MNHEY and CDR2 is SVGAGI in the germline V gene. Trimming left V 2 bases short and J 2 bases short, with 11 bases between. The CDR3, as DNA: TGTGCCAGCAGTTACCCAGGGGGGTCCACAGATACGCAGTATTTT. Translation gives CASSYPGGSTDTQYF.

A few counts support this clonotype. This rearrangement joins TRBV9 to TRBJ2-5; D perhaps matches TRBD1 (5 bases). The CDR3 spans 14 residues. Germline values: CDR1 SGDLS, CDR2 YYNGEE. V gave up 0 bases and J gave up 5 bases, with 11 bases separating them. This CDR3 is CASSVAGSGETQYF. The CDR3 nucleotides read TGTGCCAGCAGCGTAGCAGGGTCCGGGGAGACCCAGTACTTC.